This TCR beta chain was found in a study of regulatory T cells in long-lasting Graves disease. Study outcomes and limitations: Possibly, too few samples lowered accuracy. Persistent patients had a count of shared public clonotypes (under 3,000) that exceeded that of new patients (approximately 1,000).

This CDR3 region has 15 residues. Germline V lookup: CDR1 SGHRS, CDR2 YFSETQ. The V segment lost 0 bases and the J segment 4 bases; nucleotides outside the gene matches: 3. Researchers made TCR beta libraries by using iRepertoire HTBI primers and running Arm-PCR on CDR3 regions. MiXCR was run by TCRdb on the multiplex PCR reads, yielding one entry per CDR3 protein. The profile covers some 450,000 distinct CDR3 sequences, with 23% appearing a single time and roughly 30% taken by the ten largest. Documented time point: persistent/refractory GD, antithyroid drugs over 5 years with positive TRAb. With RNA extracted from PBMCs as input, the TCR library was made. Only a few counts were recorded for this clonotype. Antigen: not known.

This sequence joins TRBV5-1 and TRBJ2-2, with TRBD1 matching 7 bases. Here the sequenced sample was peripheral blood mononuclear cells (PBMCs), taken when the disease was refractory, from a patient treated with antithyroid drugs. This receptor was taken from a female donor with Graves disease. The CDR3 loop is CASSLGDRVTGELFF. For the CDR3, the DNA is TGCGCCAGCAGCTTGGGTGACAGGGTCACCGGGGAGCTGTTTTTT.